The rows below give T cell receptor beta chains drawn from one sample of a study of response to subunit inactivated influenza vaccine. TCRdb fed the RT-PCR reads into MiXCR, producing one record per CDR3 protein. The sample includes 500,000 to 600,000 distinct CDR3 sequences, 10% to 15% seen only once; the top ten take around 13%. Material: PBMCs from blood, obtained around seven weeks after vaccination. These receptors came from a man over 45 who received an inactivated influenza vaccine. The conserved cysteine and the conserved F or W are not part of the CDR3 here.

j_call v_call cdr3_aa
TRBJ2-3 TRBV15 ATSRDGGRTDTQY
TRBJ2-1 TRBV5-5 ASSPWYTYNEQF
TRBJ2-7 TRBV7-9 ASSLGGGRRTYEQY
TRBJ2-3 TRBV5-1 ASSLMQTGRGGRDTQY
TRBJ1-1 TRBV10-3 AISENRGGGTNTEAF
TRBJ1-2 TRBV3-1 ASSQDIRRGYT
TRBJ2-1 TRBV20-1 SARDRQAGVFNNEQF
TRBJ2-2 TRBV6-5 ASSYFRPNTGELF
TRBJ2-2 TRBV7-2 ASSRTSGSGTGELF
TRBJ2-1 TRBV7-9 ASRIGVYNEQF
TRBJ2-7 TRBV6-2/TRBV6-3 ASTVPGLASEQY
TRBJ2-3 TRBV20-1 SASGNLFRTDTQY
TRBJ2-5 TRBV10-3 AISESVQTQY
TRBJ2-7 TRBV5-1 ASSLAGYLRDEQY
TRBJ2-7 TRBV6-2/TRBV6-3 ASSYEAEQY
TRBJ2-7 TRBV28 ASRTRGPPYEQY
TRBJ1-2 TRBV5-5 ASSNGQGNYGYT
TRBJ2-3 TRBV4-2 ASSPNGPGQGTDTQY
TRBJ2-5 TRBV10-3 AISDISGAAMETQY
TRBJ1-1 TRBV20-1 SAIRTGFAF
TRBJ1-1 TRBV6-2/TRBV6-3 ASSSRNTEAF
TRBJ2-7 TRBV7-2 ATSPGTRGYEQY
TRBJ2-7 TRBV10-1 ASSEGTAPREQY
TRBJ2-7 TRBV20-1 SAELGHEQY
TRBJ1-6 TRBV6-7 ASSYSKANSPLH
TRBJ2-5 TRBV6-1 ASGGAGATQETQY
TRBJ1-2 TRBV24-1 ATSDRYYGYT
TRBJ2-1 TRBV5-6 ASSLDRLYNEQF
TRBJ2-1 TRBV29-1 SVAGTGRVQRFYNEQF
TRBJ1-3 TRBV7-2 ASSFISSGNTIY
TRBJ1-1 TRBV20-1 SAIITGVGAF
TRBJ2-1 TRBV12-3/TRBV12-4 ASRGTSGNEQF
TRBJ2-5 TRBV20-1 SARGFRGGSQETQY
TRBJ2-2 TRBV10-1 ASSITGTGTGELF
TRBJ2-5 TRBV11-1 ASSFGTRETQY
TRBJ2-5 TRBV15 ATSRETGVQETQY
TRBJ2-5 TRBV5-5 ASSPTGIETQY
TRBJ2-3 TRBV12-3/TRBV12-4 ASSQWAGGPKDTQY
TRBJ2-3 TRBV5-6 ASSSIAGAIAATQY
TRBJ2-2 TRBV27 ASSLSISGASNTGELF
TRBJ2-7 TRBV6-2/TRBV6-3 ASSYSRSSYEQY
TRBJ2-7 TRBV20-1 SARPWTSGPGGEQY
TRBJ2-1 TRBV12-3/TRBV12-4 ASSPTGRYNEQF
TRBJ2-1 TRBV11-2 ASSLYEQF
TRBJ2-5 TRBV20-1 SARPGTVSGRAQETQY
TRBJ2-1 TRBV11-1 ASSLNGLAGVGTYNEQF
TRBJ1-1 TRBV12-3/TRBV12-4 ASSLGVNAEAF
TRBJ1-5 TRBV11-2 ASSLDLHQPQH
TRBJ2-7 TRBV5-1 ASSLQGAVYEQY
TRBJ2-1 TRBV6-1 ASRTGVSSYNEQF
TRBJ2-3 TRBV9 ASSGTGKDTQY
TRBJ2-5 TRBV10-3 AISADSSYATETQY
TRBJ2-7 TRBV5-1 ASSQGQGSHEQY
TRBJ2-7 TRBV20-1 SAANALAGAHEQY
TRBJ2-7 TRBV7-2 ASSRRRRDDEQY
TRBJ2-7 TRBV6-1 ASSLPGSPNEQY
TRBJ2-3 TRBV12-3/TRBV12-4 ASSSLLAGGTDTQY
TRBJ1-1 TRBV6-5 ASSFTGSGGTEAF
TRBJ1-3 TRBV14 ASSQDSVGSSGNTIY